These 4 T cell receptor beta chains share one sample of origin, sequenced in a study of T-cell reconstitution after alpha-beta-depleted transplantation in children. Preparation of the TCRbeta library was carried out with unique molecular identifiers. From the PCR reads, TCRdb called clonotypes with MiXCR, one entry per CDR3 protein. Among about 300,000 distinct CDR3 sequences, roughly a tenth were seen once, and the ten largest hold less than 9%. The sample in question was PBMCs, obtained before TCRalphabeta/CD19-depleted stem cell transplant. The receptors come from a boy younger than two with acute myeloid leukemia, due to receive a stem cell transplant.

This clonotype has a handful of counts. The chain couples TRBV12-3 or TRBV12-4 to TRBJ2-1; D assignment may be TRBD1 or TRBD2 (5 bases each). The CDR3 sequence is 14 residues long. V lost 10 bases and J lost 6, with 19 bases in between. As DNA, the CDR3 is TGTGCCACCAAAGCCGGGACCGGGTCCAATGAGCAGTTCTTC. Its translation is CATKAGTGSNEQFF.

This clonotype was seen at least ten times. The V call is TRBV11-2, the J call TRBJ2-5; D perhaps matches TRBD2 (6 bases). Germline CDR1 and CDR2: SGHAT and FQNNGV. This CDR3 spans 15 amino acids. The V end was cut by 1 base, the J end by 3 bases, with 12 bases between. In DNA, the CDR3 is TGTGCCAGCAGCTTAGGGCCGGGAGAGGAAGAGACCCAGTACTTC. Its translation is CASSLGPGEEETQYF.

Ten or more counts support this clonotype. The chain uses TRBV12-3 or TRBV12-4 and TRBJ2-3, with 7 bases matching TRBD2. The CDR3 is 15 amino acids. The J segment lost 3 bases and the V segment lost 8 bases, leaving 11 bases of the junction unmatched. The DNA of the CDR3 is TGTGCCAGCCAGCCGGCGGGGGTGTTGACAGATACGCAGTATTTT. Translated: CASQPAGVLTDTQYF.

This clonotype was detected ten times or more. The chain employs TRBV5-1 and TRBJ2-1; 8 bases map to TRBD2. CDR3 length equals 15 residues. V was pared by 2 bases and J by 5 bases, with 6 bases of the junction left unmatched. Per germline, CDR1 SGHRS and CDR2 YFSETQ. CDR3 region: CASSFKRGFNNEQFF. DNA of the CDR3: TGCGCCAGCAGCTTTAAGCGGGGGTTTAACAATGAGCAGTTCTTC. The variable domain in full, with the rest retrieved from reference TRBV5-1 and TRBJ2-1, is KAGVTQTPRYLIKTRGQQVTLSCSPISGHRSVSWYQQTPGQGLQFLFEYFSETQRNKGNFPGRFSGRQFSNSRSEMNVSTLELGDSALYLCASSFKRGFNNEQFFGPGTRLTVL.